These T cell receptor beta chains were read from a single sample in a study of cytomegalovirus exposure and HLA in healthy donors. Data came from immunoSEQ multiplex PCR; TCRdb stores just in-frame clones and leaves some out. The data hold approximately 180,000 clones, with 87% observed a single time. Material for sequencing was PBMCs. The origin of the receptors is a girl under two years old in good health and CMV-seronegative. Both conserved end residues are part of each CDR3. A D gene is named only where the DNA matches it firmly.

d_call	v_call	j_call	cdr3_aa
-	TRBV27	TRBJ2-7	CASSPRSESYEQYF
TRBD1	TRBV30	TRBJ1-5	CALTRGPDQPQHF
-	TRBV7-2	TRBJ1-5	CASSLQVDQPQHF
-	TRBV4-3	TRBJ1-6	CASSQDPRQHLKSPLHF
-	TRBV30	TRBJ1-5	CAWQTGTYQPQHF
TRBD1	TRBV6-5	TRBJ1-5	CASSYSGTGNQPQHF
TRBD2	TRBV18	TRBJ2-1	CASSPFLGLDFSNEQFF
TRBD1	TRBV30	TRBJ1-1	CAWDRGSSMNTEAFF
TRBD2	TRBV11-2	TRBJ2-7	CASSPGLAGDEQYF
TRBD1	TRBV12-5	TRBJ1-5	CASGPGTGGSQPQHF
TRBD1	TRBV10-2	TRBJ2-1	CASRIQGWNEQFF
TRBD1	TRBV18	TRBJ1-5	CASSGTGVAGQPQHF
-	TRBV6-5	TRBJ2-5	CASSYSYGQETQYF
-	TRBV7-8	TRBJ2-7	CASSLGPPYEQYF
TRBD1	TRBV7-9	TRBJ1-2	CASSLALGGTGGNLYGYTF
-	TRBV20-1	TRBJ2-1	CSAYFEGEQFF
-	TRBV21-1	TRBJ2-7	CASSHVNGAGFLCPHYEQYF
TRBD2	TRBV11-2	TRBJ2-5	CASSLTTSGKETQYF
-	TRBV27	TRBJ2-1	CASSTYRVNEQFF
TRBD1	TRBV7-2	TRBJ1-3	CASSPWDRVGNTIYF
-	TRBV5-1	TRBJ2-1	CASGRDSSYNEQFF
-	TRBV19	TRBJ1-2	CASSPGQRGYGYTF
-	TRBV9	TRBJ1-3	CASSLDPGGPSSGNTIYF
-	TRBV30	TRBJ2-7	CAWSVVGRETYEQYF
-	TRBV4-2	TRBJ2-6	CASSLQPTSGANVLTF
-	TRBV29-1	TRBJ2-2	CSVEDSVAGELFF